The rows below give T cell receptor beta chains drawn from one sample of a study of cytomegalovirus exposure and HLA in healthy donors. The data were produced by immunoSEQ multiplex PCR, yet TCRdb's version contains in-frame clones alone and is incomplete. The data hold fewer than 350,000 clones, with roughly 89% observed a single time. Material for sequencing was PBMCs. Receptors were obtained from a woman aged 18 to 35 in good health and CMV-seronegative. Both conserved end residues are part of each CDR3. Fields, in order: V gene, clone size, D gene, J gene, CDR3 protein, CDR3 DNA. A D gene is named only where the DNA matches it firmly. The size field is filled for only some rows; it gives once, few, many or a size class.

V: TRBV27
size: -
D: TRBD1
J: TRBJ2-7
CDR3: CASSLGDSYEQYF
DNA: TGTGCCAGCAGTTTAGGGGACAGCTACGAGCAGTACTTC

V: TRBV19
size: few
D: -
J: TRBJ1-1
CDR3: CATLRQPASTEAFF
DNA: TGTGCCACCCTAAGACAGCCTGCCAGCACTGAAGCTTTCTTT

V: TRBV1
size: -
D: -
J: TRBJ2-1
CDR3: CTSSQGTRNEQFF
DNA: TGCACCAGCAGCCAAGGGACTAGAAATGAGCAGTTCTTC

V: TRBV7-3
size: -
D: TRBD1
J: TRBJ2-5
CDR3: CASSRTGGSLETQYF
DNA: TGTGCCAGCAGCCGGACAGGGGGAAGTTTGGAGACCCAGTACTTC

V: TRBV6-1
size: few
D: -
J: TRBJ2-7
CDR3: CASSTGQSPPYEQYF
DNA: TGTGCCAGCAGTACCGGACAGTCACCTCCCTACGAGCAGTACTTC

V: TRBV5-1
size: few
D: -
J: TRBJ2-1
CDR3: CASSLGTETEQFF
DNA: TGCGCCAGCAGCTTGGGGACTGAAACTGAGCAGTTCTTC

V: TRBV25-1
size: once
D: -
J: TRBJ1-4
CDR3: CASSIGWNSEKLFF
DNA: TGTGCCAGCAGTATTGGGTGGAACAGTGAAAAACTGTTTTTT

V: TRBV13
size: -
D: -
J: TRBJ2-7
CDR3: CASSLRGSVGYEQYF
DNA: TGTGCCAGCAGCTTGAGGGGGAGTGTTGGCTACGAGCAGTACTTC

V: TRBV5-1
size: -
D: TRBD2
J: TRBJ2-5
CDR3: CASASSGGQETQYF
DNA: TGCGCCAGTGCGAGTAGCGGGGGGCAAGAGACCCAGTACTTC

V: TRBV29-1
size: -
D: -
J: TRBJ1-1
CDR3: CSVEEQRAFF
DNA: TGCAGCGTTGAAGAACAGAGAGCTTTCTTT

V: TRBV29-1
size: -
D: TRBD1
J: TRBJ2-7
CDR3: CSVDGAGGGHEQYF
DNA: TGCAGCGTTGATGGCGCAGGGGGCGGCCACGAGCAGTACTTC

V: TRBV6-1
size: once
D: TRBD1
J: TRBJ2-2
CDR3: CASHTAGGETGELFF
DNA: TGTGCCAGCCATACTGCAGGGGGCGAGACCGGGGAGCTGTTTTTT

V: TRBV6-5
size: -
D: -
J: TRBJ1-2
CDR3: CASSYAVTTYGYTF
DNA: TGTGCCAGCAGTTACGCGGTGACGACCTATGGCTACACCTTC

V: TRBV5-4
size: -
D: -
J: TRBJ2-7
CDR3: CASSLGVAAPYEQYF
DNA: TGTGCCAGCAGCTTGGGGGTAGCGGCACCCTACGAGCAGTACTTC

V: TRBV5-1
size: -
D: TRBD1
J: TRBJ2-3
CDR3: CASSRRQGSSTDTQYF
DNA: TGCGCCAGCAGCCGTAGACAGGGCTCAAGCACAGATACGCAGTATTTT

V: TRBV6-1
size: -
D: TRBD2
J: TRBJ2-1
CDR3: CASSELERGKQFF
DNA: TGTGCCAGCAGTGAACTGGAGCGGGGGAAGCAGTTCTTC

V: TRBV27
size: -
D: -
J: TRBJ1-1
CDR3: CASSSLVGPYRNTEAFF
DNA: TGTGCCAGCAGTTCTCTTGTAGGCCCCTACAGGAACACTGAAGCTTTCTTT

V: TRBV18
size: -
D: -
J: TRBJ1-1
CDR3: CASSPRPGAMNTEAFF
DNA: TGTGCCAGCTCACCCCGGCCAGGGGCAATGAACACTGAAGCTTTCTTT

V: TRBV18
size: -
D: -
J: TRBJ1-2
CDR3: CASSPLNLPGTANYGYTF
DNA: TGTGCCAGCTCACCCTTAAACCTGCCCGGTACGGCTAACTATGGCTACACCTTC

V: TRBV29-1
size: -
D: TRBD1
J: TRBJ2-1
CDR3: CSVGTGRNEQFF
DNA: TGCAGCGTGGGGACAGGGCGGAATGAGCAGTTCTTC

V: TRBV5-1
size: -
D: TRBD2
J: TRBJ2-1
CDR3: CASSTTSGGYNEQFF
DNA: TGCGCCAGCAGCACAACTAGCGGGGGTTACAATGAGCAGTTCTTC

V: TRBV5-1
size: -
D: -
J: TRBJ1-1
CDR3: CASSLTGTSEAFF
DNA: TGCGCCAGCAGCCTAACAGGAACGAGTGAAGCTTTCTTT

V: TRBV30
size: -
D: -
J: TRBJ1-3
CDR3: CAWTKGNSGNTIYF
DNA: TGTGCCTGGACAAAGGGGAACTCTGGAAACACCATATATTTT

V: TRBV11-3
size: -
D: -
J: TRBJ2-3
CDR3: CASSLGGLADTDTQYF
DNA: TGTGCCAGCAGCTTAGGAGGCTTAGCGGACACAGATACGCAGTATTTT

V: TRBV7-3
size: -
D: -
J: TRBJ2-2
CDR3: CASSLSGLQNTGELFF
DNA: TGTGCCAGCAGCTTAAGTGGCCTTCAGAACACCGGGGAGCTGTTTTTT

V: TRBV19
size: -
D: TRBD1
J: TRBJ2-1
CDR3: CASSVIWTGGNEDEQFF
DNA: TGTGCCAGTAGTGTTATATGGACAGGGGGGAATGAGGATGAGCAGTTCTTC

V: TRBV19
size: -
D: TRBD1
J: TRBJ2-1
CDR3: CASSIVLTGGFWNEQFF
DNA: TGTGCCAGTAGTATAGTATTGACAGGGGGCTTTTGGAATGAGCAGTTCTTC

V: TRBV9
size: -
D: -
J: TRBJ1-6
CDR3: CASSVEAVNSPLHF
DNA: TGTGCCAGCAGCGTAGAGGCGGTAAATTCACCCCTCCACTTT

V: TRBV13
size: -
D: -
J: TRBJ2-7
CDR3: CASSLADEQYF
DNA: TGTGCCAGCAGCTTAGCGGACGAGCAGTACTTC

V: TRBV9
size: -
D: -
J: TRBJ2-5
CDR3: CASSVGTSQETQYF
DNA: TGTGCCAGCAGCGTAGGGACTTCCCAAGAGACCCAGTACTTC

V: TRBV18
size: -
D: TRBD2
J: TRBJ2-1
CDR3: CASSYSGGSSYNEQFF
DNA: TGTGCCAGCTCATACAGCGGGGGTAGCTCCTACAATGAGCAGTTCTTC

V: TRBV2
size: -
D: TRBD2
J: TRBJ2-3
CDR3: CASSEEVGLASDTQYF
DNA: TGTGCCAGCAGTGAAGAGGTGGGACTAGCATCAGATACGCAGTATTTT

V: TRBV5-4
size: -
D: -
J: TRBJ1-4
CDR3: CASSLSGTGTTNEKLFF
DNA: TGTGCCAGCAGCTTGTCGGGTACAGGCACAACTAATGAAAAACTGTTTTTT

V: TRBV7-9
size: -
D: TRBD2
J: TRBJ2-2
CDR3: CSSNSPGTSGKTGELFF
DNA: TGTTCCAGCAACTCACCTGGGACTAGCGGGAAGACCGGGGAGCTGTTTTTT

V: TRBV6-6
size: -
D: -
J: TRBJ2-5
CDR3: CASSPRDLYSWRHF
DNA: TGTGCCAGCAGCCCTCGGGACTTGTACAGTTGGCGGCACTTC

V: TRBV5-4
size: -
D: -
J: TRBJ1-6
CDR3: CASSLEVNSPLHF
DNA: TGTGCCAGCAGCCTAGAGGTAAATTCACCCCTCCACTTT

V: TRBV15
size: -
D: -
J: TRBJ1-1
CDR3: CATSRWEDGTEAFF
DNA: TGTGCCACCAGCAGGTGGGAGGACGGCACTGAAGCTTTCTTT